This record concerns one TCR beta chain sequence. Its antigen is not known. These data belong to a study of OX40 agonist ivuxolimab in advanced cancers. Study summary: Previous treatment with anti-PD-1, anti-PD-L1 or anti-CTLA-4 therapy was allowed; about 37% had received some. Points from the study as a whole: At 0.1 to 3.0 mg/kg, clonal expansion of CD4+ and CD8+ blood T cells had occurred by week 6.

Deletions cut 6 bases from V and 7 bases from J, with 10 bases between. CDR3 length: 13 residues. CDR1 is MNHNY, CDR2 SVGAGI, per germline (reference sequence). Produced via immunoSEQ multiplex PCR; TCRdb's table is partial and in-frame only. The profile shows 70,000 to 80,000 clones, more than 75% of them singletons. The receptor was isolated from an adult with an advanced solid tumor such as melanoma, head and neck, liver or kidney cancer. The source material was CD4+ or CD8+ T cells sorted from blood, sampled in a trial of the OX40 agonist ivuxolimab. The chain carries TRBV6-6 and TRBJ1-6; no clear D gene. The CDR3 nucleotides read TGTGCCAGCAGCCAACAAGTGAATTCACCCCTCCACTTT. Its protein is CASSQQVNSPLHF.